The T cell receptor (beta chain) under discussion was sequenced for a study of cytomegalovirus exposure and HLA in healthy donors. The PCR employed 60 Vbeta primers together with 13 Jbeta primers. The method was immunoSEQ multiplex PCR; TCRdb's version includes in-frame clones alone and lacks a portion of them. The sample holds some 120,000 clones, approximately 80% seen once. Points from the study as a whole: 87-base-pair reads could not separate some V segments, including TRBV6-2 and TRBV6-3.

As to this clone: Antigen: not known.

Germline V lookup: CDR1 SGHRS, CDR2 YFSETQ. The length of the CDR3 is 14 residues. V dropped 4 bases and J dropped 3 bases, with 12 bases sitting between them. The sample comprised PBMCs. This chain connects TRBV5-1 to TRBJ2-3, with a possible D match to TRBD1 (5 bases). The TCR was taken from a man between 18 and 29 years old in good health and CMV-seronegative. Here the CDR3 DNA reads TGCGCCAGCAGCGGTGCAGGGTGGACAGATACGCAGTATTTT. Protein product: CASSGAGWTDTQYF. Full variable domain (missing parts from reference TRBV5-1 and TRBJ2-3): KAGVTQTPRYLIKTRGQQVTLSCSPISGHRSVSWYQQTPGQGLQFLFEYFSETQRNKGNFPGRFSGRQFSNSRSEMNVSTLELGDSALYLCASSGAGWTDTQYFGPGTRLTVL.